The entry below gives a single T cell receptor (beta chain) sequence along with its context. The data were taken from a study of T cells expressing NK-cell markers. Background on the study: According to the study, TCR beta repertoires originated from sorted CD3+CD56+NKG2C+, CD3+CD56+NKG2C- and CD3+CD56-NKG2C+ T cells.

UMIs accompanied the 5'RACE template switching by which TCR beta cDNA was made. For each CDR3 protein, TCRdb gives one entry from its re-call of the 5' RACE reads, without DNA. This sample's table has about 430,000 distinct CDR3 sequences. This CDR3 region has 16 residues. CDR1 and CDR2 from the germline V gene are MNHEY and SVGAGI. The rearrangement joins TRBV6-5 to TRBJ2-5; TCRdb names TRBD2, which stays unverified in the absence of DNA. The sample taken for sequencing was blood T cells: a sorted CD56 or NKG2C T cell subset, CD4+ or CD8+ T cells, or bulk PBMC T cells (not recorded which). This TCR was recovered from a woman between 50 and 59 years old in good health. CDR3 in amino acids: CASSLTSGSRQETQYF.